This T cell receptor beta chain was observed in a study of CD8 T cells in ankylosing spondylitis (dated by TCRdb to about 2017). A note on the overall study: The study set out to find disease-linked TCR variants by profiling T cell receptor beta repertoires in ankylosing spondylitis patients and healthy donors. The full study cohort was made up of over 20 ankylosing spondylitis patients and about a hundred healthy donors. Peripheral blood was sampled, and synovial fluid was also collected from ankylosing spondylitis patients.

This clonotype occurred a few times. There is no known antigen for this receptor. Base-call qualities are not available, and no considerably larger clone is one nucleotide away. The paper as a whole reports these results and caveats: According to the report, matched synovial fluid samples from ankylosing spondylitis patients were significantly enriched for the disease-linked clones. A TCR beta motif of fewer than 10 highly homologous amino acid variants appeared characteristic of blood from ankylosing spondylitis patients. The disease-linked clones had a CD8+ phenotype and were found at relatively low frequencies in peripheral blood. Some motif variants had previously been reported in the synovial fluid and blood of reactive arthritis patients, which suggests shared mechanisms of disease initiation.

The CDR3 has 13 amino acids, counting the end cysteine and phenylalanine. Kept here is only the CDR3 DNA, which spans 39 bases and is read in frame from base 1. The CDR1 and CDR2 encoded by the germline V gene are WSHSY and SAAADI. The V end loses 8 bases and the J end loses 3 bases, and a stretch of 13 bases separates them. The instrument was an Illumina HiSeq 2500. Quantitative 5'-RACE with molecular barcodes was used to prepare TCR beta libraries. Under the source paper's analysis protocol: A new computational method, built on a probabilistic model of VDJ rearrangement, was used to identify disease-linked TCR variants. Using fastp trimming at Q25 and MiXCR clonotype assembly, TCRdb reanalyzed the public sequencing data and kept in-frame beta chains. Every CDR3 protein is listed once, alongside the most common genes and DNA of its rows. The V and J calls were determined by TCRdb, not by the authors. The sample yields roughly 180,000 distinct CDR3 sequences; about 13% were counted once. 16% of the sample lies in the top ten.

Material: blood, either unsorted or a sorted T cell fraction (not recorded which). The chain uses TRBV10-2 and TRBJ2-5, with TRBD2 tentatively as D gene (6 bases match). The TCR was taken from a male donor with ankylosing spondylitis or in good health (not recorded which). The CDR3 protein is CASRGRGEETQYF. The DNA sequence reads TGCGCCAGCCGGGGGAGAGGGGAAGAGACCCAGTACTTC.